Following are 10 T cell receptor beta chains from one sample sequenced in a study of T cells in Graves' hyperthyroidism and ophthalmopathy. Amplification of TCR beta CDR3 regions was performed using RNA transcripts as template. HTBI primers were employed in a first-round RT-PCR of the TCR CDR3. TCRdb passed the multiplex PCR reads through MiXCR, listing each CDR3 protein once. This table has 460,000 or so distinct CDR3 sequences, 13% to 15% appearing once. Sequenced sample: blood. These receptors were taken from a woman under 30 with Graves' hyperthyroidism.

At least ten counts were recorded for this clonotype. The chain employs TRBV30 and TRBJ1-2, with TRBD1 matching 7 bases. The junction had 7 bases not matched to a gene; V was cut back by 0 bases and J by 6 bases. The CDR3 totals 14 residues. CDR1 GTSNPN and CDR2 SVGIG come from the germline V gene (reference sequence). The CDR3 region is CAWSVAGGIHGYTF. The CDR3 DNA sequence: TGTGCCTGGAGTGTGGCAGGGGGTATCCATGGCTACACCTTC. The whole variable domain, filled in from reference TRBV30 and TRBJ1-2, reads SQTIHQWPATLVQPVGSPLSLECTVEGTSNPNLYWYRQAAGRGLQLLFYSVGIGQISSEVPQNLSASRPQDRQFILSSKKLLLSDSGFYLCAWSVAGGIHGYTFGSGTRLTVV.

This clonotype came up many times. The CDR3 protein is CASRAGTGTHEQYV. DNA of the CDR3: TGTGCCAGCAGGGCCGGGACAGGGACCCACGAGCAGTACGTC. The V and J genes are TRBV5-6 and TRBJ2-7; 9 nucleotides match TRBD1. CDR3 length: 14 amino acids. Germline assignment: CDR1 SGHDT and CDR2 YYEEEE. Trimming cost V 5 bases and J 5 bases; bases outside gene matches: 8.

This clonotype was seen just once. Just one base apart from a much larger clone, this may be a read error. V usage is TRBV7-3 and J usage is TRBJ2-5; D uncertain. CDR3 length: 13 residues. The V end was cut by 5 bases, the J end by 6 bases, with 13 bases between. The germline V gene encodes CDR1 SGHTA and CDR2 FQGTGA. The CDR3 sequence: CASSVLHRKTQYF. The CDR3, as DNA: TGTGCCAGCAGCGTACTTCACCGGAAGACCCAGTACTTC.

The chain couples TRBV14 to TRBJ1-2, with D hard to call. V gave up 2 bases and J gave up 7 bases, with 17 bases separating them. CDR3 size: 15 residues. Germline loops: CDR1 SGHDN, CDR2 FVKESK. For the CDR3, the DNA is TGTGCCAGCAGCCAATCTATAGGCCCCTTAGGTGGCTACACCTTC. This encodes CASSQSIGPLGGYTF.

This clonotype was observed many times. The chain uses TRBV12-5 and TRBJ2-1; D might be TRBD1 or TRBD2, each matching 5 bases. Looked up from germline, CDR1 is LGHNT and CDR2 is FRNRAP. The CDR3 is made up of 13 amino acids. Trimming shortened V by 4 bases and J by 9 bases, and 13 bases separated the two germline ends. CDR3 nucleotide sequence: TGTGCTAGTGGTTGGGGGACGGCCCGTGAGCAGTTCTTC. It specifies CASGWGTAREQFF.

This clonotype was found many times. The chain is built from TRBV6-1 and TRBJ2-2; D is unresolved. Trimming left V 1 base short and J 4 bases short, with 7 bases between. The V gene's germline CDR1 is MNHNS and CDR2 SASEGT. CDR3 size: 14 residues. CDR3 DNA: TGTGCCAGCAGTGAAGAGGCGTCCACCGGGGAGCTGTTTTTT. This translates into CASSEEASTGELFF.

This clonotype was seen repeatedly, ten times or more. The CDR3 DNA is TGTGCCAGCAGTAACAGGACAGGGGGCACCCCCTACGAGCAGTACGTC. This encodes CASSNRTGGTPYEQYV. The rearrangement links TRBV27 to TRBJ2-7, with 11 bases that match TRBD1. Germline trimming cut 5 bases from V and 2 bases from J; bases unmatched to any gene: 8. This CDR3 contains 16 residues. Germline V gives CDR1 MNHEY, CDR2 SMNVEV (reference sequence).

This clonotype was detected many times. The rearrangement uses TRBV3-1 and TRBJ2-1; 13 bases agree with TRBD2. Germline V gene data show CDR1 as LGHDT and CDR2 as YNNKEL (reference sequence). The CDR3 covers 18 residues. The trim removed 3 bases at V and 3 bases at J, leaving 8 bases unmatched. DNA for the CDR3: TGTGCCAGCAGCCAGACTAGCGGGAGGAGTACTTTCTACAATGAGCAGTTCTTC. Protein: CASSQTSGRSTFYNEQFF.

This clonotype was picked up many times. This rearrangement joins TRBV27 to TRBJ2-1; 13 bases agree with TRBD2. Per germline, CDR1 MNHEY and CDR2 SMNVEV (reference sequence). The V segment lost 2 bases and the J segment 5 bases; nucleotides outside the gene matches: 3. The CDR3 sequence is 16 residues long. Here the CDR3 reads CASSLTGTSGDNEQFF. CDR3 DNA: TGTGCCAGCAGTTTAACTGGGACTAGCGGGGACAATGAGCAGTTCTTC.

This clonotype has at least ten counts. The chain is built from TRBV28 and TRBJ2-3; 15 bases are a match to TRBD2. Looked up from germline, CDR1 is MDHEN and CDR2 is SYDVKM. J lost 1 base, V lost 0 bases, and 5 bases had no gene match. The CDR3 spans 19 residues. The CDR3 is CASSLWGLAGGEGTDTQYF. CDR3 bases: TGTGCCAGCAGTTTATGGGGACTAGCGGGAGGTGAGGGCACAGATACGCAGTATTTT. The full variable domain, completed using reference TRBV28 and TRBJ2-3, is DVKVTQSSRYLVKRTGEKVFLECVQDMDHENMFWYRQDPGLGLRLIYFSYDVKMKEKGDIPEGYSVSREKKERFSLILESASTNQTSMYLCASSLWGLAGGEGTDTQYFGPGTRLTVL.